The clone carrying this T cell receptor (beta chain) is medium-sized by frequency. Its matching antigen is unknown. This sample was taken from a study of CXCR3-negative and CXCR3-positive naive CD8 T cells. Study findings and constraints: Whereas both naive subsets had comparably high diversity, memory CD8+ cells had much lower diversity. The level of CXCR3 expression partially decreased after cryopreservation; the majority of assays used fresh PBMCs.

The CDR3 totals 14 residues. Germline CDR1 is MNHEY and CDR2 is SVGAGI. The method, 5' RACE with UMI labels, was used to prepare the TRB cDNA libraries. TCRdb re-called the 5' RACE reads and shows each CDR3 protein once, DNA omitted. This sample's table has tens of thousands of distinct CDR3 sequences. Sequenced input: naive CXCR3- CD8+ T cells from blood. Described subset: CD45RO-CCR7+CD27+CD95- naive CD8+ T cells lacking CXCR3 (TNR3-). The chain carries TRBV6-5 and TRBJ2-1. The TCR was taken from a human donor in good health. Some clones in this sample may be carry-over from other donors' samples. The CDR3 region is CASSYRLYHNEQFF.